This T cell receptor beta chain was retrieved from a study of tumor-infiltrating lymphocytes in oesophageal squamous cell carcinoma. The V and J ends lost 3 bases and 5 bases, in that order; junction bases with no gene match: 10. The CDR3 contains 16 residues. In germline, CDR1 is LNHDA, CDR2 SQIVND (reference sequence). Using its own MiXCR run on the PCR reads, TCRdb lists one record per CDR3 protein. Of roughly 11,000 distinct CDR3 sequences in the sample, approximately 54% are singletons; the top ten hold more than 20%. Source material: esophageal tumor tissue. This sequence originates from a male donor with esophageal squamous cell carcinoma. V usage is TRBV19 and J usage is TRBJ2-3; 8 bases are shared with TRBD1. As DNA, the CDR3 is TGTGCCAGTAGTATCTTTCTCAGGGGGCTTGAAGATACGCAGTATTTT. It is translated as CASSIFLRGLEDTQYF.